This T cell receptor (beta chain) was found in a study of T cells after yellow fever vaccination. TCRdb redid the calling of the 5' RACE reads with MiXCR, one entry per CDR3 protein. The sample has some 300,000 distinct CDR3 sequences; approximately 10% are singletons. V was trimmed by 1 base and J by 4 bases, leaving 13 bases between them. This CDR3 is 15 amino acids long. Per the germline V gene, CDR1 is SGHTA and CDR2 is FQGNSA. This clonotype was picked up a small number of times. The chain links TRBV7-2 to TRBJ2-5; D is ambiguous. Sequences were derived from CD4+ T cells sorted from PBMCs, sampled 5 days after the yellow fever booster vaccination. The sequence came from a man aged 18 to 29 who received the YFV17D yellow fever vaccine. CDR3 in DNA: TGTGCCAGCAGCTTAGACTCTCGGGCACTAGAGACCCAGTACTTC. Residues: CASSLDSRALETQYF.